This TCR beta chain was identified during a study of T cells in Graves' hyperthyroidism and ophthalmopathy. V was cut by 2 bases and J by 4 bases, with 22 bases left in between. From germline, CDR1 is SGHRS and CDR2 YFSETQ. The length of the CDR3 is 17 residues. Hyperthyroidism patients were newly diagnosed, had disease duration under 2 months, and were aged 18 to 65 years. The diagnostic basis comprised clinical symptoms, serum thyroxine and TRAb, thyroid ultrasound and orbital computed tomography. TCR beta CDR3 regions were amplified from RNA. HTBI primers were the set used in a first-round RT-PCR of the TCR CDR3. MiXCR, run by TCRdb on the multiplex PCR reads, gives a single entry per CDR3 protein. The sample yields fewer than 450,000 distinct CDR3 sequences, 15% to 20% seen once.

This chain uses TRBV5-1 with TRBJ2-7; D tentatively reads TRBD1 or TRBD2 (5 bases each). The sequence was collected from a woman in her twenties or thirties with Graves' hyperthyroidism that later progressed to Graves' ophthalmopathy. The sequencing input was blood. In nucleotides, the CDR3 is TGCGCCAGCAGCTTACTCCCACCGGGACCTAGAGCGTACGAGCAGTACTTC. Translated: CASSLLPPGPRAYEQYF.